This T cell receptor (beta chain) derives from a study of blood T cell repertoires in COVID-19. Authors' data handling: Quantification of nucleated cells was approximated via reference gene primer amplification. Clones were sequenced by immunoSEQ multiplex PCR, and TCRdb holds only the in-frame ones, with some missing. D and trimming come from the DNA, and the V and J calls and clone size come from that table. Of some 500,000 clones in the sample, roughly 90% were seen once. Study members were between roughly 18 and 90 years old and lived in 24 US regions. Each participant's cohort was designated according to participant-reported clinical history. What the recovered Cohort 3 donors had was two negative PCRs, clearance, or symptom resolution. CDR3 size: 13 residues. V shed 7 bases and J shed 4 bases, with 13 bases lying between them.

Sequencing was done on a sample of PBMCs or T cells enriched from blood (not recorded which). This receptor was taken from a woman aged 40 to 50 who had recovered from COVID-19. The chain uses TRBV12-3 or TRBV12-4 and TRBJ1-2; TRBD1 might be the D (5 bases). The CDR3 nucleotides read TGTGCCAGCAACACCGGGACTTCCTATGGCTACACCTTC. This sequence encodes CASNTGTSYGYTF.